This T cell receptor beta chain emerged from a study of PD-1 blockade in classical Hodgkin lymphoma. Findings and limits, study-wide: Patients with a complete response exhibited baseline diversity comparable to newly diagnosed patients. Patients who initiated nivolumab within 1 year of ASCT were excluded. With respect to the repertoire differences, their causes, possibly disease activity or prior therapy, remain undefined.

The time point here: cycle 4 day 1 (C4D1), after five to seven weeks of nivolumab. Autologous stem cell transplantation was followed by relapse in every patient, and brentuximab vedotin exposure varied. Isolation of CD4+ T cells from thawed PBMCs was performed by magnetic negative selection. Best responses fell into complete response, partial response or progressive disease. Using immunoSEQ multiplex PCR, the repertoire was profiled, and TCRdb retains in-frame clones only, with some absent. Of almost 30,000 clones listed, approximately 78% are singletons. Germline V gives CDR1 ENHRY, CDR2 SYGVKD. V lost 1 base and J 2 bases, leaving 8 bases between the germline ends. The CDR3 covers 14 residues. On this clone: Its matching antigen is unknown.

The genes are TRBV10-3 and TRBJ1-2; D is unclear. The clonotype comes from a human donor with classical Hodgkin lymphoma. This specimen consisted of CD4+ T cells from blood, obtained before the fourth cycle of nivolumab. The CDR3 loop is CAISEFGANYGYTF. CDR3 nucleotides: TGTGCCATCAGTGAGTTTGGCGCCAACTATGGCTACACCTTC.